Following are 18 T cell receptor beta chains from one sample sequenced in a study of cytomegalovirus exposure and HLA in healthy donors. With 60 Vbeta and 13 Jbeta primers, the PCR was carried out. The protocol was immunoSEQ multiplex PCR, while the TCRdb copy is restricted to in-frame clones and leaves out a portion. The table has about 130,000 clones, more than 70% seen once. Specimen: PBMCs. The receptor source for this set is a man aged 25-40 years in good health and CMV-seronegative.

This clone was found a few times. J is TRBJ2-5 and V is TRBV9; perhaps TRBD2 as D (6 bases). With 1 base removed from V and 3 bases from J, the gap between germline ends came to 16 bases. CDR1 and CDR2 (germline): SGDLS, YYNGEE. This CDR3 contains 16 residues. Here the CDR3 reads CASSVRLARGEETQYF. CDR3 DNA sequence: TGTGCCAGCAGCGTACGGCTAGCGAGAGGGGAAGAGACCCAGTACTTC.

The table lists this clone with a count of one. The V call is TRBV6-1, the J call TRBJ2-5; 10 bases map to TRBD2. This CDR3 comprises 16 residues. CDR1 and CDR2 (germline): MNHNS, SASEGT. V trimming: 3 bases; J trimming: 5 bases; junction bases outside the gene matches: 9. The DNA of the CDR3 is TGTGCCAGCAGTGACCCACCCCTAGCGGGAGTGGAGACCCAGTACTTC. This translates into CASSDPPLAGVETQYF.

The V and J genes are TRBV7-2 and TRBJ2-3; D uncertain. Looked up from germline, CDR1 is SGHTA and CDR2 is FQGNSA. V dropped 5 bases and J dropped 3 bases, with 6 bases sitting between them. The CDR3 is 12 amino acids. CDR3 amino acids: CASSLLTDTQYF. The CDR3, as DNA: TGTGCCAGCAGCCTCCTGACAGATACGCAGTATTTT.

Written as DNA, the CDR3 is TGTGCCAGCAGAAGGACTACCTACAATGAGCAGTTCTTC. Amino acids: CASRRTTYNEQFF. The genes are TRBV27 and TRBJ2-1, with D possibly TRBD2 on 6 matching bases. The CDR3 is 13 amino acids. Per the germline V gene, CDR1 is MNHEY and CDR2 is SMNVEV (reference sequence). Trimming left V 6 bases short and J 2 bases short, with 8 bases between.

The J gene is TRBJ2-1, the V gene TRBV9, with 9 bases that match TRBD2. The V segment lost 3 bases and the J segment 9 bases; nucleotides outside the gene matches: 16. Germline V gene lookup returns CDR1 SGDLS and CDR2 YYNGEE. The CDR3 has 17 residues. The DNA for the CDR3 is TGTGCCAGCAGCGGAGGGGCGGGAGGGCCTATTAATCGTGAGCAGTTCTTC. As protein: CASSGGAGGPINREQFF.

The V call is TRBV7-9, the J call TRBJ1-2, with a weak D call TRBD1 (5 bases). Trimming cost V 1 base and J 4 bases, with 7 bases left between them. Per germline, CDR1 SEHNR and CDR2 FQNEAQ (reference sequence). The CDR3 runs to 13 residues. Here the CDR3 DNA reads TGTGCCAGCAGCTTAGACAGGATCTATGGCTACACCTTC. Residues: CASSLDRIYGYTF.

The CDR3 protein is CASMTGEDTGELFF. The CDR3, as DNA: TGTGCCAGCATGACGGGAGAGGACACCGGGGAGCTGTTTTTT. The chain couples TRBV6-5 to TRBJ2-2; D possibly corresponds to TRBD2 (6 bases). Trimming pared 7 bases from V and 3 bases from J, leaving 12 bases between. The CDR3 is 14 amino acids. Per the germline V gene, CDR1 is MNHEY and CDR2 is SVGAGI.

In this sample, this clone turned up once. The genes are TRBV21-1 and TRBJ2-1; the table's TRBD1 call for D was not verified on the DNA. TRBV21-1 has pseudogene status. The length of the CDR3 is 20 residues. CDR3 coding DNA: TGTGCCAGCAGTTACAATACTAACCGGACAGGGACCGCTACATACAATGAGCAGTTCTTC. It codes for CASSYNTNRTGTATYNEQFF.

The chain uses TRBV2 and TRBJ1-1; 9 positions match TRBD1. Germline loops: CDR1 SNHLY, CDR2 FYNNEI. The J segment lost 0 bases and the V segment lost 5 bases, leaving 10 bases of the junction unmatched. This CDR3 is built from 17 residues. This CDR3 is CASSYLPGQGMNTEAFF. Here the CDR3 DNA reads TGTGCCAGCAGTTACTTACCGGGACAGGGCATGAACACTGAAGCTTTCTTT.

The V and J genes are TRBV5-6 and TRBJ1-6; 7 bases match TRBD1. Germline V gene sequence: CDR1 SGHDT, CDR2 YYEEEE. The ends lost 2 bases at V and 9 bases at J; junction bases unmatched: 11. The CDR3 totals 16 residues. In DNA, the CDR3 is TGTGCCAGCAGCTTTGGCCTGACAGGGTTCGGTTCACCCCTCCACTTT. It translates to CASSFGLTGFGSPLHF.

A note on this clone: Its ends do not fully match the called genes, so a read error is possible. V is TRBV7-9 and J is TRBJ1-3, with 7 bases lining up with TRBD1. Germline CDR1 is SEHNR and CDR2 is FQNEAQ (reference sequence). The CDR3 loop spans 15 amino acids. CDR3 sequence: CSSSSRQGAGNTIYF. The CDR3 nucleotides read TGTTCCAGCAGCTCAAGACAGGGCGCCGGAAACACCATATATTTT.

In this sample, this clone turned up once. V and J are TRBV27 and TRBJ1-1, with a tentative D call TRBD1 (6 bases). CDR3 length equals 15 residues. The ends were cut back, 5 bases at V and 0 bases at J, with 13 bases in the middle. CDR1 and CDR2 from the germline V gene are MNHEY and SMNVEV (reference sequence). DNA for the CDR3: TGTGCCAGCAGTGGGTGGGACAAAATGAACACTGAAGCTTTCTTT. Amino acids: CASSGWDKMNTEAFF.

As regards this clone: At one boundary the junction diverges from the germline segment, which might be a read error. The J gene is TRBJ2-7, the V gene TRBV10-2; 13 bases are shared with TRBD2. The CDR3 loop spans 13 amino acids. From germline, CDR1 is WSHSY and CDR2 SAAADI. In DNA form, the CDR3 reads TGCGCCAGCACCCCACGACTAGCGGGAGGAACCAACTTC. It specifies CASTPRLAGGTNF.

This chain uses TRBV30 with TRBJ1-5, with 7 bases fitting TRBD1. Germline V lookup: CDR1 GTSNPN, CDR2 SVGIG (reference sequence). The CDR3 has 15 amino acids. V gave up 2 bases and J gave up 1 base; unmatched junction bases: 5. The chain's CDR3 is CAWSLTGSSNQPQHF. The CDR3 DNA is TGTGCCTGGAGTTTGACAGGGTCCAGCAATCAGCCCCAGCATTTT.

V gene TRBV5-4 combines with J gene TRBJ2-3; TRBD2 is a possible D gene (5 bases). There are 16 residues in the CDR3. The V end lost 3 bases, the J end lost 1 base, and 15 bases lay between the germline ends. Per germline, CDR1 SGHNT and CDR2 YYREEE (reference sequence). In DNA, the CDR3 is TGTGCCAGCAGCTCACCCCCCGCGCGGGGCACAGATACGCAGTATTTT. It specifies CASSSPPARGTDTQYF. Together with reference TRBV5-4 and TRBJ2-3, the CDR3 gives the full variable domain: ETGVTQSPTHLIKTRGQQVTLRCSSQSGHNTVSWYQQALGQGPQFIFQYYREEENGRGNFPPRFSGLQFPNYSSELNVNALELDDSALYLCASSSPPARGTDTQYFGPGTRLTVL.

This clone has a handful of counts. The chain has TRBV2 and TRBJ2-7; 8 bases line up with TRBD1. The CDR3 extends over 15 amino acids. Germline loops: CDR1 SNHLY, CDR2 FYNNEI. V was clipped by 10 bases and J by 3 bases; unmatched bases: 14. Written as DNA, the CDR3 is TGTGCCACCCAGGGGGCGACTTACACCCTCTACGAGCAGTACTTC. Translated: CATQGATYTLYEQYF.

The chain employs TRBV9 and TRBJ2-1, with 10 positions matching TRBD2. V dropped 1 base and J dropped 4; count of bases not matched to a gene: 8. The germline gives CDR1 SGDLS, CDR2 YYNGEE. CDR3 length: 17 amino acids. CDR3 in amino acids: CASSVSLRTSGYNEQFF. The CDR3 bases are TGTGCCAGCAGCGTAAGTTTAAGGACTAGCGGATACAATGAGCAGTTCTTC.

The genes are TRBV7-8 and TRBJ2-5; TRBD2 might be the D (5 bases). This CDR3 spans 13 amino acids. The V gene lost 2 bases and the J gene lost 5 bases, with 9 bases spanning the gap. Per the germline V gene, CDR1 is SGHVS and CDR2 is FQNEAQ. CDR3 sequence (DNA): TGTGCCAGCAGCTTAAGAGGGTCGGAGACCCAGTACTTC. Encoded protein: CASSLRGSETQYF.